Below, 27 T cell receptor beta chains from the same sample are listed, as sequenced in a study of T cells in narcolepsy. Some clones are missing from TCRdb's copy, which holds only in-frame ones; the method was immunoSEQ multiplex PCR. The top ten hold approximately 3.8% of the sample, which has over 25,000 clones, roughly 79% seen once. Sequencing input: memory (CD45RA-) CD4+ T cells from blood. The origin of the receptors is a human donor in good health.

The rearrangement links TRBV5-1 to TRBJ1-5; a weak D match, TRBD1 (6 bases). CDR1 and CDR2 (germline): SGHRS, YFSETQ. The CDR3 covers 15 residues. V lost 5 bases, J lost 2 bases, and 14 bases lay in between. CDR3 sequence: CASSPDSGGNQPQHF. In DNA form, the CDR3 reads TGCGCCAGCAGTCCGGATTCAGGGGGCAATCAGCCCCAGCATTTT.

This chain joins TRBV30 and TRBJ2-3; D tentatively fits TRBD1 or TRBD2 (5 bases each). CDR1 is GTSNPN, CDR2 SVGIG, per germline (reference sequence). This CDR3 is 12 amino acids long. Trimming cost V 0 bases and J 8 bases, with 9 bases left between them. DNA of the CDR3: TGTGCCTGGAGTGTACTGGGACCTACGCAGTATTTT. This encodes CAWSVLGPTQYF.

The V gene is TRBV7-8, the J gene TRBJ2-1; 9 bases line up with TRBD2. Losses at the gene ends were 0 bases for V and 9 bases for J; bases not matched to a gene: 9. The CDR3 loop spans 16 amino acids. Germline V lookup: CDR1 SGHVS, CDR2 FQNEAQ. CDR3 sequence (DNA): TGTGCCAGCAGCTTAGCGCGCGGTAGCGGGAGCGCTGAGCAGTTCTTC. This sequence encodes CASSLARGSGSAEQFF. Using reference TRBV7-8 and TRBJ2-1 for the parts outside the CDR3, the full variable domain is GAGVSQSPRYKVAKRGQDVALRCDPISGHVSLFWYQQALGQGPEFLTYFQNEAQLDKSGLPSDRFFAERPEGSVSTLKIQRTQQEDSAVYLCASSLARGSGSAEQFFGPGTRLTVL.

The rearrangement links TRBV7-9 to TRBJ2-5; TRBD2 matches at 8 bases. The end of the DNA is better explained by TRBJ2-7, so the J call may be wrong. Germline CDR1 and CDR2: SEHNR and FQNEAQ (reference sequence). The CDR3 runs 16 residues. The CDR3 reads CASSLKKGSGRHEQYF. CDR3 sequence (DNA): TGTGCCAGCAGCTTAAAAAAGGGGAGCGGGAGACACGAGCAGTACTTC.

The chain links TRBV14 to TRBJ1-6; D is undetermined. Trimming left V 4 bases short and J 10 bases short, with 14 bases between. This CDR3 region has 14 residues. Germline V gene sequence: CDR1 SGHDN, CDR2 FVKESK. In DNA, the CDR3 is TGTGCCAGCAGCCGCGGGGAGGATGCGTCACCCCTCCACTTT. It codes for CASSRGEDASPLHF.

V gene TRBV9 combines with J gene TRBJ2-1; maybe TRBD1 (6 bases). CDR3 size: 14 residues. Trimming removed 0 bases at V and 4 bases at J, with 8 bases between. Germline V gives CDR1 SGDLS, CDR2 YYNGEE. The CDR3 sequence is CASSVGTAYNEQFF. In nucleotides, the CDR3 is TGTGCCAGCAGCGTAGGGACAGCTTACAATGAGCAGTTCTTC.

The chain carries TRBV9 and TRBJ1-2; D call uncertain. Germline loops: CDR1 SGDLS, CDR2 YYNGEE. The ends were cut back, 4 bases at V and 5 bases at J, with 12 bases in the middle. The CDR3 covers 13 residues. CDR3 sequence: CASSLNGGYGYTF. CDR3 nucleotides: TGTGCCAGCAGCCTGAACGGCGGGTATGGCTACACCTTC.

The gene calls are TRBV7-2 and TRBJ2-5; 10 bases match TRBD1. This CDR3 contains 14 residues. J was trimmed by 4 bases and V by 3 bases; bases with no gene match: 2. The V gene's germline CDR1 is SGHTA and CDR2 FQGNSA. In DNA, the CDR3 is TGTGCCAGCAGCTTGACAGGGGGCGCAGAGACCCAGTACTTC. This sequence encodes CASSLTGGAETQYF.

The chain has TRBV18 and TRBJ2-5, with no clear D. Trimming took 6 bases from V and 4 from J, leaving 12 bases between them. This CDR3 has 13 residues. Looked up from germline, CDR1 is KGHSH and CDR2 is LQKENI. In DNA, the CDR3 is TGTGCCAGCTCCCCGGCAATAGGAGAGACCCAGTACTTC. Its protein is CASSPAIGETQYF.

The J gene is TRBJ1-1, the V gene TRBV5-1, with D possibly matching TRBD1 (5 bases). V lost 0 bases and J lost 4, with 13 bases in between. CDR1 and CDR2 (germline): SGHRS, YFSETQ. The CDR3 is 15 amino acids. CDR3 DNA: TGCGCCAGCAGCTTGGAATGGGGCCAGGGCACTGAAGCTTTCTTT. Amino acid sequence: CASSLEWGQGTEAFF. The whole variable domain, remainder taken from reference TRBV5-1 and TRBJ1-1, is KAGVTQTPRYLIKTRGQQVTLSCSPISGHRSVSWYQQTPGQGLQFLFEYFSETQRNKGNFPGRFSGRQFSNSRSEMNVSTLELGDSALYLCASSLEWGQGTEAFFGQGTRLTVV.

V is TRBV6-1 and J is TRBJ1-4; D unresolved. The V end lost 4 bases, the J end lost 1 base, and 16 bases lay between the germline ends. Looked up from germline, CDR1 is MNHNS and CDR2 is SASEGT. CDR3 length: 17 residues. The CDR3 DNA reads TGTGCCAGCAGTGTAGATATACGACATTTAACTAATGAAAAACTGTTTTTT. Amino acids: CASSVDIRHLTNEKLFF.

This clone came up once. This chain uses TRBV5-7 with TRBJ2-5; TRBD2 is a possible D gene (5 bases). TRBV5-7 is marked as an open reading frame, function uncertain. The CDR3 is made up of 13 amino acids. Trimming removed 6 bases at V and 1 base at J, with 10 bases between. The CDR3 protein is CASTLRGQETQYF. In DNA form, the CDR3 reads TGTGCCAGCACACTCCGGGGCCAAGAGACCCAGTACTTC.

CDR3 in DNA: TGTGCCAGCAGGAAGGACCTCAACTATGGCTACACCTTC. Translation gives CASRKDLNYGYTF. The V and J genes are TRBV6-1 and TRBJ1-2; D is uncertain. CDR3 length: 13 residues. Trimming pared 6 bases from V and 2 bases from J, leaving 10 bases between. The germline V gene has CDR1 MNHNS and CDR2 SASEGT.

This clone was recorded only once. This chain joins TRBV19 and TRBJ1-5; perhaps TRBD1 as D (5 bases). V gave up 4 bases and J gave up 6 bases, with 7 bases separating them. Germline assignment: CDR1 LNHDA and CDR2 SQIVND (reference sequence). The CDR3 consists of 12 residues. CDR3 residues: CASSKGFQPQHF. Written as DNA, the CDR3 is TGTGCCAGTAGTAAGGGGTTTCAGCCCCAGCATTTT.

A single count supports this clone. The chain carries TRBV15 and TRBJ1-2; D possibly corresponds to TRBD1 (5 bases). The CDR3 has 14 amino acids. The V gene lost 0 bases and the J gene lost 8 bases, with 13 bases spanning the gap. The germline CDR1 and CDR2 sequences are LNHNV and YYDKDF (reference sequence). CDR3: CATSRDFGDGGYTF. Here the CDR3 DNA reads TGTGCCACCAGCAGAGATTTCGGGGACGGAGGCTACACCTTC.

The chain carries TRBV6-5 and TRBJ1-2; D is unclear. This CDR3 contains 14 residues. Deletions cut 5 bases from V and 4 bases from J, with 14 bases between. Germline V CDR1 and CDR2: MNHEY, SVGAGI. Here the CDR3 DNA reads TGTGCCAGCAGTGAAGGTTTGGGAACCTATGGCTACACCTTC. Protein product: CASSEGLGTYGYTF.

The J gene is TRBJ1-1, the V gene TRBV5-1; D is possibly TRBD1 (5 bases). Trimming cost V 4 bases and J 0 bases, with 22 bases left between them. Germline values: CDR1 SGHRS, CDR2 YFSETQ. The CDR3 has 18 residues. The CDR3 loop is CASSQAPGGTHMNTEAFF. DNA for the CDR3: TGCGCCAGCAGCCAAGCACCTGGGGGGACGCACATGAACACTGAAGCTTTCTTT. The full variable domain, rest sourced from reference TRBV5-1 and TRBJ1-1, is KAGVTQTPRYLIKTRGQQVTLSCSPISGHRSVSWYQQTPGQGLQFLFEYFSETQRNKGNFPGRFSGRQFSNSRSEMNVSTLELGDSALYLCASSQAPGGTHMNTEAFFGQGTRLTVV.

A note on this clone: Other DNA variants within this sample encode the same CDR3. The gene calls are TRBV15 and TRBJ1-1; D gene ambiguous. The CDR3 loop spans 13 amino acids. Germline lookup yields CDR1 LNHNV and CDR2 YYDKDF (reference sequence). V gave up 2 bases and J gave up 1 base, with 5 bases separating them. As DNA, the CDR3 is TGTGCCACCAGCAGATCACAGAACACTGAAGCTTTCTTT. Translated, it gives CATSRSQNTEAFF.

The chain recombines TRBV5-1 with TRBJ2-7; 9 positions agree with TRBD1. This CDR3 region has 15 residues. Germline V gene lookup returns CDR1 SGHRS and CDR2 YFSETQ. J lost 6 bases, V lost 3 bases, and 10 bases had no gene match. The CDR3 region is CASSSVQGARAEQYF. Written as DNA, the CDR3 is TGCGCCAGCAGCTCCGTACAGGGGGCACGGGCCGAGCAGTACTTC.

The CDR3 protein is CASSDDKGSIGIINQPQHF. The CDR3 DNA sequence: TGTGCCAGCAGTGACGATAAAGGCTCCATAGGGATTATTAATCAGCCCCAGCATTTT. V and J are TRBV6-1 and TRBJ1-5; no clear D. This CDR3 is 19 amino acids long. In germline, CDR1 is MNHNS, CDR2 SASEGT. The V end lost 3 bases, the J end lost 4 bases, and 25 bases lay between the germline ends.

V is TRBV4-1 and J is TRBJ1-1; D gene unclear. Trimming left V 3 bases short and J 4 bases short, with 12 bases between. The CDR3 is made up of 14 amino acids. Per germline, CDR1 MGHRA and CDR2 YSYEKL. CDR3 loop: CASSQPLVGTEAFF. The CDR3 DNA follows: TGCGCCAGCAGCCAGCCGTTGGTGGGCACTGAAGCTTTCTTT.

This chain joins TRBV2 and TRBJ2-7; 9 positions agree with TRBD1. The CDR3 is 14 residues long. Trimming took 5 bases from V and 5 from J; bases not matched to a gene: 7. Germline lookup yields CDR1 SNHLY and CDR2 FYNNEI. The CDR3 loop is CASSPRTGANEQYF. CDR3 sequence (DNA): TGTGCCAGCAGTCCCCGGACAGGGGCTAACGAGCAGTACTTC.

Remarks on this clone: Germline is not matched at one junction end, which may reflect a read error. This chain uses TRBV30 with TRBJ2-1; D uncertain. Germline V gives CDR1 GTSNPN, CDR2 SVGIG (reference sequence). The CDR3 loop spans 13 amino acids. The CDR3, as DNA: TGTGCCCGGAGCCCAAGCTCTTACAATGAGCAGTTCTTC. Translation gives CARSPSSYNEQFF.

The chain has TRBV30 and TRBJ2-7; D perhaps matches TRBD2 (5 bases). This CDR3 spans 15 amino acids. Germline V gene lookup returns CDR1 GTSNPN and CDR2 SVGIG (reference sequence). Trimming shortened V by 0 bases and J by 6 bases, and 18 bases separated the two germline ends. The CDR3 sequence: CAWSVFGVRTGEQYF. The CDR3 DNA reads as TGTGCCTGGAGTGTATTCGGGGTTCGGACTGGCGAGCAGTACTTC.

The chain has TRBV11-2 and TRBJ2-7, with 8 bases identical to TRBD1. Trimming removed 3 bases from V and 7 bases from J; junction bases left unmatched: 5. Germline values: CDR1 SGHAT, CDR2 FQNNGV. CDR3 length: 13 amino acids. The CDR3 is CASSFQGAGEQYF. Here the CDR3 DNA reads TGTGCCAGCAGCTTTCAGGGGGCGGGGGAGCAGTACTTC.

V and J are TRBV29-1 and TRBJ2-2; 16 bases map to TRBD2. The V gene's germline CDR1 is SQVTM and CDR2 ANQGSEA. The CDR3 runs 19 residues. The junction had 10 bases not matched to a gene; V was cut back by 6 bases and J by 0 bases. The CDR3 nucleotides are TGCAGCGTCGGACGGGGACTAGCGGGAGGGACCGCGAACACCGGGGAGCTGTTTTTT. Translating gives CSVGRGLAGGTANTGELFF.

The chain links TRBV11-3 to TRBJ2-7; no clear D. Germline loops: CDR1 SGHNT, CDR2 YENEEA. The CDR3 length is 13 residues. Trimming took off 5 bases at V and 5 bases at J, with 13 bases between the two ends. The CDR3 region has the DNA TGTGCCAGCAGCAGAAGAGACCGGGACGAGCAGTACTTC. This translates into CASSRRDRDEQYF.